This T cell receptor (beta chain) was recorded in a study of shared clonotypes between healthy human individuals. Positive CCR7 selection of CD45RO-negative cells yielded the naive CD8 cells, and terminally differentiated effector memory CD45RA+ cells were excluded. The germline gives CDR1 SGHVS, CDR2 FQNEAQ. The length of the CDR3 is 16 residues. The V end lost 5 bases, the J end lost 0 bases, and 14 bases lay between the germline ends. General observations from the study: Roughly 5% of naive CD4 clonotypes were shared across a few donors. Larger estimated richness was generally recorded for naive subsets relative to memory subsets.

It was at deep level that the assay was run. A roughly 200 ng quantity of DNA, roughly 30,000 T cell genomes, went into the sorted-subset replicate PCRs. Profiling relied on immunoSEQ multiplex PCR, and the TCRdb table lists in-frame clones only, not all of them. The sample lists some 2 million clones; approximately 94% were seen once. Notes on this clone: The antigen remains unidentified.

The clonotype was recovered from a young man in good health. Input material: naive CD8+ T cells sorted from blood. The chain couples TRBV7-8 to TRBJ2-4, with D hard to call. This CDR3 is CASSLAGRIAKNIQYF. In DNA form, the CDR3 reads TGTGCCAGCAGCCTCGCCGGACGTATAGCCAAAAACATTCAGTACTTC.